This T cell receptor beta chain appears in the sequencing data of a study of OX40 agonist ivuxolimab in advanced cancers. Sequencing was performed with immunoSEQ multiplex PCR; in TCRdb, only in-frame clones are kept and a portion is missing. In the table there are 70,000 to 80,000 clones, over 75% of which are singletons. Remarks on this clone: Its antigen is currently unknown.

The CDR3 length is 13 residues. V lost 6 bases and J 4 bases, leaving 10 bases between the germline ends. In germline, CDR1 is WNHNN, CDR2 SYGVQD (reference sequence). Study results and limitations: There was clonal expansion of CD4+ and CD8+ blood T cells by week 6 at 0.1 to 3.0 mg/kg. Expanded clones were, on average, more numerous in CD8+ T cells than in CD4+. Determination of antigen specificity was not performed for the expanded peripheral T cells.

The chain employs TRBV10-1 and TRBJ2-1; TRBD1 is a possible D gene (5 bases). This receptor was identified in an adult with an advanced solid tumor such as melanoma, head and neck, liver or kidney cancer. The material was CD4+ or CD8+ T cells sorted from blood, obtained in a trial of the OX40 agonist ivuxolimab. CDR3 region: CASSPGIYNEQFF. CDR3 sequence (DNA): TGCGCCAGCAGCCCAGGGATATACAATGAGCAGTTCTTC.